A selection of T cell receptor beta chains follows, all from one sample in a study of siplizumab effects on memory and regulatory T cells. Measured with immunoSEQ multiplex PCR; TCRdb has only the in-frame clones, and not every one. The sample lists fewer than 80,000 clones; about 92% were seen once. The sequenced sample consisted of CD8+ T cells sorted from blood. These receptors were obtained from a human donor in good health. Each CDR3 is given with its conserved first and last residue. Each record gives: J gene, V gene, D gene, clone size, CDR3 protein, CDR3 DNA. A D gene is named only where the DNA matches it firmly. Size tells how often a clone was seen (once, few, many) or the class of an expanded clone, and some rows leave it out.

J gene: TRBJ1-2; V gene: TRBV27; D gene: TRBD1; clone size: NA; CDR3 protein: CASSVPGQPYGYTF; CDR3 DNA: TGTGCCAGCAGTGTCCCGGGACAGCCTTATGGCTACACCTTC
J gene: TRBJ1-1; V gene: TRBV30; D gene: NA; clone size: NA; CDR3 protein: CAGDDWGMNTEAFF; CDR3 DNA: TGTGCCGGGGATGACTGGGGGATGAACACTGAAGCTTTCTTT
J gene: TRBJ2-1; V gene: TRBV27; D gene: TRBD2; clone size: NA; CDR3 protein: CASSLAGGAYNEQFF; CDR3 DNA: TGTGCCAGCAGTTTAGCGGGAGGGGCTTACAATGAGCAGTTCTTC
J gene: TRBJ1-4; V gene: TRBV7-3; D gene: NA; clone size: NA; CDR3 protein: CASSSSGVNEKLFF; CDR3 DNA: TGTGCCAGCAGCTCCTCAGGGGTTAATGAAAAACTGTTTTTT
J gene: TRBJ2-7; V gene: TRBV4-2; D gene: NA; clone size: NA; CDR3 protein: CASSQGETEQYF; CDR3 DNA: TGTGCCAGCAGCCAAGGGGAGACCGAGCAGTACTTC
J gene: TRBJ2-7; V gene: TRBV2; D gene: TRBD1; clone size: NA; CDR3 protein: CASSDSDRVYEQYF; CDR3 DNA: TGTGCCAGCAGTGATTCCGACAGGGTTTACGAGCAGTACTTC
J gene: TRBJ2-5; V gene: TRBV5-6; D gene: NA; clone size: NA; CDR3 protein: CASGRGKTQYF; CDR3 DNA: TGTGCCAGTGGAAGGGGTAAGACCCAGTACTTC
J gene: TRBJ2-7; V gene: TRBV5-4; D gene: NA; clone size: NA; CDR3 protein: CASSGNSYEQYF; CDR3 DNA: TGTGCCAGCAGCGGGAATTCCTACGAGCAGTACTTC
J gene: TRBJ1-6; V gene: TRBV9; D gene: NA; clone size: NA; CDR3 protein: CASSVGAGKSGPLHF; CDR3 DNA: TGTGCCAGCAGCGTCGGGGCCGGGAAGTCAGGACCCCTCCACTTT
J gene: TRBJ2-5; V gene: TRBV9; D gene: NA; clone size: NA; CDR3 protein: CASSVGTQETQYF; CDR3 DNA: TGTGCCAGCAGCGTAGGGACACAAGAGACCCAGTACTTC
J gene: TRBJ2-1; V gene: TRBV9; D gene: NA; clone size: NA; CDR3 protein: CASSVGTTNEQFF; CDR3 DNA: TGTGCCAGCAGCGTAGGGACAACAAATGAGCAGTTCTTC
J gene: TRBJ2-7; V gene: TRBV9; D gene: NA; clone size: NA; CDR3 protein: CASSGDGYEQYF; CDR3 DNA: TGTGCCAGCAGCGGGGACGGGTACGAGCAGTACTTC
J gene: TRBJ1-1; V gene: TRBV4-2; D gene: NA; clone size: once; CDR3 protein: CASSQAPGDTEAFF; CDR3 DNA: TGTGCCAGCAGCCAGGCTCCGGGGGACACTGAAGCTTTCTTT
J gene: TRBJ2-2; V gene: TRBV19; D gene: TRBD2; clone size: NA; CDR3 protein: CASSITSGGAGELFF; CDR3 DNA: TGTGCCAGTAGTATCACTAGCGGGGGGGCCGGGGAGCTGTTTTTT
J gene: TRBJ1-5; V gene: TRBV4-1; D gene: TRBD1; clone size: NA; CDR3 protein: CASNISGTGVRGNQPQHF; CDR3 DNA: TGCGCCAGCAACATCTCCGGGACAGGGGTTAGGGGCAATCAGCCCCAGCATTTT
J gene: TRBJ1-1; V gene: TRBV7-6; D gene: NA; clone size: NA; CDR3 protein: CASSIGGVGTEAFF; CDR3 DNA: TGTGCCAGCAGCATAGGGGGGGTGGGCACTGAAGCTTTCTTT
J gene: TRBJ2-1; V gene: TRBV18; D gene: NA; clone size: NA; CDR3 protein: CASSPVIMEVYNEQFF; CDR3 DNA: TGTGCCAGCTCACCGGTGATAATGGAAGTTTACAATGAGCAGTTCTTC
J gene: TRBJ2-7; V gene: TRBV7-9; D gene: TRBD1; clone size: once; CDR3 protein: CASSPTTGGSYEQYF; CDR3 DNA: TGTGCCAGCAGCCCCACGACAGGGGGCTCCTACGAGCAGTACTTC